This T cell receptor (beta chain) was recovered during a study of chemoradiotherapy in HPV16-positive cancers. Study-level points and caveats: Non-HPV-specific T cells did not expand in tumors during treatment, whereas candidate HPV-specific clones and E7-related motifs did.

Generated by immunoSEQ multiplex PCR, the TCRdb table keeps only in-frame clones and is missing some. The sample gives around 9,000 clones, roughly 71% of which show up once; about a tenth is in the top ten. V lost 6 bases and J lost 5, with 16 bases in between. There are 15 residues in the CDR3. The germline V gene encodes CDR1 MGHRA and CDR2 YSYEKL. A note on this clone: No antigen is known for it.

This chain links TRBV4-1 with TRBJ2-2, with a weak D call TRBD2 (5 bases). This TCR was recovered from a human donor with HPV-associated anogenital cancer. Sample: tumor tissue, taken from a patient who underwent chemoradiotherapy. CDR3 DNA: TGCGCCAGCAGTCTCGGAGGCCCTCTGACCGGGGAGCTGTTTTTT. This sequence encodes CASSLGGPLTGELFF.